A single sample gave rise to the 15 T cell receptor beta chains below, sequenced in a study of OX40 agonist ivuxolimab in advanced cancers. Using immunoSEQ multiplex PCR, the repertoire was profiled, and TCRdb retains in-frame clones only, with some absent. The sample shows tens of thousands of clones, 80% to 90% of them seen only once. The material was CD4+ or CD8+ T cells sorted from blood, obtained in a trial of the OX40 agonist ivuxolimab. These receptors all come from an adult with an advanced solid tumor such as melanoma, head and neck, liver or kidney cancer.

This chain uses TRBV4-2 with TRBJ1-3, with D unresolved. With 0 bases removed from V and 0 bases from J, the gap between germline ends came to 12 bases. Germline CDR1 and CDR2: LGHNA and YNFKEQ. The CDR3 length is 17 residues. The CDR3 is CASSQDIGRYSGNTIYF. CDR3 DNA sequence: TGTGCCAGCAGCCAAGATATAGGCAGATACTCTGGAAACACCATATATTTT.

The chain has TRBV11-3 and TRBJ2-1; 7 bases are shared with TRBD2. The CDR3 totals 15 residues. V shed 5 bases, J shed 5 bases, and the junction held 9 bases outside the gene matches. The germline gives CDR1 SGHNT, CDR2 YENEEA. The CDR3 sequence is CASSQAKRGNNEQFF. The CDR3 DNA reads TGTGCCAGCAGCCAAGCTAAGCGGGGAAACAATGAGCAGTTCTTC. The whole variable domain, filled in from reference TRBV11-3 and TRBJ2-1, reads EAGVVQSPRYKIIEKKQPVAFWCNPISGHNTLYWYLQNLGQGPELLIRYENEEAVDDSQLPKDRFSAERLKGVDSTLKIQPAELGDSAVYLCASSQAKRGNNEQFFGPGTRLTVL.

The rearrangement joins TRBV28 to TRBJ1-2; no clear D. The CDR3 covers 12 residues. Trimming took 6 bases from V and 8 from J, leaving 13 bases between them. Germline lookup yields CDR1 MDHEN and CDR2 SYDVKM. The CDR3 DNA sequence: TGTGCCAGCAGCAGAACGGCCCGGGGCTACACCTTC. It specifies CASSRTARGYTF.

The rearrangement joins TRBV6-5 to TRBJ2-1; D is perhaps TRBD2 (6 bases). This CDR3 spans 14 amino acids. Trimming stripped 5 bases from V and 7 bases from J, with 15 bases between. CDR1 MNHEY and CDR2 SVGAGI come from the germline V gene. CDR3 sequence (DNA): TGTGCCAGCAGTAGAACGGGGACTTCAAATGAGCAGTTCTTC. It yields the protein CASSRTGTSNEQFF.

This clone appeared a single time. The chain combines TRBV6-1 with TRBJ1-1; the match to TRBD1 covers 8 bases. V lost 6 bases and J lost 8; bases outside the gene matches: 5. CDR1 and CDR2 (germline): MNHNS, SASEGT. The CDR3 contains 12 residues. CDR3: CASRGDRYEAFF. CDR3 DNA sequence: TGTGCCAGCAGGGGGGACAGGTACGAAGCTTTCTTT.

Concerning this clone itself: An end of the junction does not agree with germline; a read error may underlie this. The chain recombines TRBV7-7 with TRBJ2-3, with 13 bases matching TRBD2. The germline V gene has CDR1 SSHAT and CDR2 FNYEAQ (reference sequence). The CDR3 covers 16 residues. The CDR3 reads CASSLLAGGGTDTQYF. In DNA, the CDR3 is TGTGCTAGCAGCTTACTAGCGGGAGGGGGCACAGATACGCAGTATTTT.

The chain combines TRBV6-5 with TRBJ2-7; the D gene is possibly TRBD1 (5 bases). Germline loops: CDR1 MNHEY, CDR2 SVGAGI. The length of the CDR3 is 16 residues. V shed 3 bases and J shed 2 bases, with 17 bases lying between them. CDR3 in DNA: TGTGCCAGCAGTTATGATAGGGGAAGGGTAGCCTACGAGCAGTACTTC. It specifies CASSYDRGRVAYEQYF.

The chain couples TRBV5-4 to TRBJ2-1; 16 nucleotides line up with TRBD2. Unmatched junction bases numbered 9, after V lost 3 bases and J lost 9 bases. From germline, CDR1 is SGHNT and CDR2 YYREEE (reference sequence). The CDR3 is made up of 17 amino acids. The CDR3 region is CASSWGGLAGGPGEQFF. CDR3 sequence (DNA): TGTGCCAGCAGCTGGGGGGGACTAGCGGGAGGGCCGGGTGAGCAGTTCTTC.

CDR3 loop: CATAGLAGVAAGETQYF. The CDR3 coding sequence is TGTGCCACCGCGGGACTAGCGGGAGTCGCCGCGGGAGAGACCCAGTACTTC. The chain carries TRBV10-3 and TRBJ2-5; 14 nucleotides agree with TRBD2. The CDR3 spans 17 residues. Germline-derived CDR1 and CDR2 are ENHRY and SYGVKD. V lost 10 bases and J lost 4; bases outside the gene matches: 14.

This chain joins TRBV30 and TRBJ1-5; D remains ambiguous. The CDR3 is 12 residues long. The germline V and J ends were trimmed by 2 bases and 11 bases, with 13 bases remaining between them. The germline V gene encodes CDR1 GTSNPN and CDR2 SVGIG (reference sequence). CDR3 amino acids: CAWSSKVLAQHF. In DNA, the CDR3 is TGTGCCTGGAGTTCGAAAGTCCTGGCCCAGCATTTT.

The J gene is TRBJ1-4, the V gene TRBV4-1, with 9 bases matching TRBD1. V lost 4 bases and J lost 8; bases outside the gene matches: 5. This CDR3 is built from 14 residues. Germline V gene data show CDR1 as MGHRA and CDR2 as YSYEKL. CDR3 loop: CASSRDRVIEKLFF. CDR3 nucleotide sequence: TGCGCCAGCAGCCGGGACAGGGTCATCGAAAAACTGTTTTTT.

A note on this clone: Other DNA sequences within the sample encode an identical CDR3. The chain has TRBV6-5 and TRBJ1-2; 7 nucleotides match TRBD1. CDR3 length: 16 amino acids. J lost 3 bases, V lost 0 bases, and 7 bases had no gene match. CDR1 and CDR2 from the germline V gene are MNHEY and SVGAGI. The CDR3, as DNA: TGTGCCAGCAGTTACTCGCGTACGACAGGGCACTATGGCTACACCTTC. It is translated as CASSYSRTTGHYGYTF.

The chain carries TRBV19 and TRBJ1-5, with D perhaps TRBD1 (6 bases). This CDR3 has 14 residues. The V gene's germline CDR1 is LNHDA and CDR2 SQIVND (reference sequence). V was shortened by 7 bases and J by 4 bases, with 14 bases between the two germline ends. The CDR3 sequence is CASNIQGRNQPQHF. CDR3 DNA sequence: TGTGCCAGTAACATTCAGGGGCGGAATCAGCCCCAGCATTTT. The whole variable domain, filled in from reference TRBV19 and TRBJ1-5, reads DGGITQSPKYLFRKEGQNVTLSCEQNLNHDAMYWYRQDPGQGLRLIYYSQIVNDFQKGDIAEGYSVSREKKESFPLTVTSAQKNPTAFYLCASNIQGRNQPQHFGDGTRLSIL.

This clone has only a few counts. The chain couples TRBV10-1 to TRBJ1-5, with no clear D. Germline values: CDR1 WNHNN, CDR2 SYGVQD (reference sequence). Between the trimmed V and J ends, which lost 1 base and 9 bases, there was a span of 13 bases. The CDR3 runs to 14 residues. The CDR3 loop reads CASSELPGTGPQHF. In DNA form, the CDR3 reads TGCGCCAGCAGTGAGTTACCGGGAACGGGGCCCCAGCATTTT.

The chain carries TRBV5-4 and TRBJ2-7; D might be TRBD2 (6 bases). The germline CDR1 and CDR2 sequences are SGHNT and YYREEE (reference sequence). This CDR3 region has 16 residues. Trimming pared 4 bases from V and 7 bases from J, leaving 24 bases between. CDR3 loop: CASSPPQAGLANEQYF. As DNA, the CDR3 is TGTGCCAGCAGCCCCCCTCAGGCGGGACTCGCTAATGAGCAGTACTTC.